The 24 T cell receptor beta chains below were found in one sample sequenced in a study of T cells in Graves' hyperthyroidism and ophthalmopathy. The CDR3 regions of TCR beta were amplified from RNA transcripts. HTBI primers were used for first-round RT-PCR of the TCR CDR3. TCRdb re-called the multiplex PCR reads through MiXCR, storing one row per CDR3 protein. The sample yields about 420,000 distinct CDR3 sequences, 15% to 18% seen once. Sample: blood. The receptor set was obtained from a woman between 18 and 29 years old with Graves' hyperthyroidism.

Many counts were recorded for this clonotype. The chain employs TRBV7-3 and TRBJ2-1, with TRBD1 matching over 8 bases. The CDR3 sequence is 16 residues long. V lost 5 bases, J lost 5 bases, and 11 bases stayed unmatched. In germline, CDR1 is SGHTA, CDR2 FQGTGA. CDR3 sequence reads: CASSTQGAQRDNEQFF. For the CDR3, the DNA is TGTGCCAGCAGCACGCAGGGGGCGCAAAGGGACAATGAGCAGTTCTTC.

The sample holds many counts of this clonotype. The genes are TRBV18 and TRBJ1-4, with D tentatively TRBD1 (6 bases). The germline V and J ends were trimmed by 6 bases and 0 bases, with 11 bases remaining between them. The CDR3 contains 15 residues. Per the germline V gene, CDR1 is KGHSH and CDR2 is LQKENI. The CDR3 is CASSDSPSTNEKLFF. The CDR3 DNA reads TGTGCCAGCTCGGACAGTCCTTCAACTAATGAAAAACTGTTTTTT.

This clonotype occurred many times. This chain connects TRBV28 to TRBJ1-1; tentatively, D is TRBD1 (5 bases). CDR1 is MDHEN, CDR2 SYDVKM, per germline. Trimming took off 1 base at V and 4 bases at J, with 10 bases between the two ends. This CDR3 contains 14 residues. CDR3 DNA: TGTGCCAGCAGTTTATCGGGGGTGGGCACTGAAGCTTTCTTT. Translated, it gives CASSLSGVGTEAFF.

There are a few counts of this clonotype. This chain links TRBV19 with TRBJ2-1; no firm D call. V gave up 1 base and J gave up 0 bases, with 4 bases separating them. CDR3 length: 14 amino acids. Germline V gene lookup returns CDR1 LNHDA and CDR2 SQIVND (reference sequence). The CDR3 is CASSIGFSYNEQFF. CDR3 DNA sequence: TGTGCCAGTAGTATAGGCTTCTCCTACAATGAGCAGTTCTTC.

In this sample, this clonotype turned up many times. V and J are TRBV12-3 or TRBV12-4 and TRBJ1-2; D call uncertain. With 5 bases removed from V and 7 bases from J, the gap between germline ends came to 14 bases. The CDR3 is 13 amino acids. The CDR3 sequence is CASSTSGGRGYTF. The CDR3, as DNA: TGTGCCAGCAGTACCTCGGGCGGCCGTGGCTACACCTTC.

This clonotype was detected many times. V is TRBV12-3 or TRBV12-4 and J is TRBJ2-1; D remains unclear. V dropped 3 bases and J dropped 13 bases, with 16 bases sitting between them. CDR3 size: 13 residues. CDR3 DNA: TGTGCCAGCAGTTTTAAAGGAGACCCTTCTCAGTTCTTC. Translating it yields CASSFKGDPSQFF.

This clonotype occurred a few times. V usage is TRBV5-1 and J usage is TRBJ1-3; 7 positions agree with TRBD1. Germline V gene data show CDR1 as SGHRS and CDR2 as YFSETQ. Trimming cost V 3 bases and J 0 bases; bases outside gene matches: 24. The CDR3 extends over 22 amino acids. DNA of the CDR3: TGCGCCAGCAGCTCCGGACCTTACCAGGGGGTGGGGCGGGGCCCCTCTGGAAACACCATATATTTT. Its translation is CASSSGPYQGVGRGPSGNTIYF.

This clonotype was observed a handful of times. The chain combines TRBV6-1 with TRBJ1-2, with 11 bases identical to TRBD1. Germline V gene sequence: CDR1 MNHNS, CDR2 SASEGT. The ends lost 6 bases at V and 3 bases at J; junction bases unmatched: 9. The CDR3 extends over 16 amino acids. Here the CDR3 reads CASSRRGQGVHYGYTF. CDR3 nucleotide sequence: TGTGCCAGCAGCCGGCGGGGACAGGGGGTTCACTATGGCTACACCTTC.

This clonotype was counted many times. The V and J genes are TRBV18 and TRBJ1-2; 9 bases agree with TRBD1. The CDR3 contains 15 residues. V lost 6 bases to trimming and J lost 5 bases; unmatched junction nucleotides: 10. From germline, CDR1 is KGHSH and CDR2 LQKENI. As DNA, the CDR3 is TGTGCCAGCTCGTCACCCGGGACAGGGATATATGGCTACACCTTC. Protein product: CASSSPGTGIYGYTF.

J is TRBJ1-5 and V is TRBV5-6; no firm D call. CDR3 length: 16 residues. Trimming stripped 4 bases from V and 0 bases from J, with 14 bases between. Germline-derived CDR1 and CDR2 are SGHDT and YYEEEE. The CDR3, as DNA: TGTGCCAGCAGCCAAAGGTTCGGGGTTAGCAATCAGCCCCAGCATTTT. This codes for CASSQRFGVSNQPQHF. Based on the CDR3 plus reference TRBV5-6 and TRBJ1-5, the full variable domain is DAGVTQSPTHLIKTRGQQVTLRCSPKSGHDTVSWYQQALGQGPQFIFQYYEEEERQRGNFPDRFSGHQFPNYSSELNVNALLLGDSALYLCASSQRFGVSNQPQHFGDGTRLSIL.

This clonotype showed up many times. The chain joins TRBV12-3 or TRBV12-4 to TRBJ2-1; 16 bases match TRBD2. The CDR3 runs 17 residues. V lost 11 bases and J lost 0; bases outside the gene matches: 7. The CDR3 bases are TGTGCCTCCTCGGGACTAGCGGGGGGGAGCTCCTACAATGAGCAGTTCTTC. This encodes CASSGLAGGSSYNEQFF.

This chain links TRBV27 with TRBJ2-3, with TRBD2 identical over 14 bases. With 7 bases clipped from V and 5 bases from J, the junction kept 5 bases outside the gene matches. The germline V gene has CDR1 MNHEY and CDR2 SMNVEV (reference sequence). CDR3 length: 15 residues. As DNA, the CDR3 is TGTGCCAGCAATCCGGGGACTAGCGGGAGAGATACGCAGTATTTT. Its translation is CASNPGTSGRDTQYF.

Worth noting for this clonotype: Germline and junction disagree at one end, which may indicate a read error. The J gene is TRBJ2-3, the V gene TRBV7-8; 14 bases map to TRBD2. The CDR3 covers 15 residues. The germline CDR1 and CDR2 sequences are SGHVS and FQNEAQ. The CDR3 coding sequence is TGCGCCAGCAGCCCGGGACTAGCGGGAGCGTATACGCAGTATTTT. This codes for CASSPGLAGAYTQYF.

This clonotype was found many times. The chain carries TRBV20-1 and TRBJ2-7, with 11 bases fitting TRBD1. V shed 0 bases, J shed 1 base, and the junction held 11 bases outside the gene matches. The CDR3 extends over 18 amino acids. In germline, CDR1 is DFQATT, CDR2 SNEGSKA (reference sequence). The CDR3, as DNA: TGCAGTGCTAGAGATCTATCCCCGGACAGGGGGCTATCCTACGAGCAGTACTTC. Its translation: CSARDLSPDRGLSYEQYF.

The CDR3 loop reads CASSLNSAREQFF. CDR3 coding DNA: TGTGCCAGCAGCTTGAACTCCGCTCGAGAGCAGTTCTTC. The V and J genes are TRBV7-6 and TRBJ2-1; no reliable D call. V lost 3 bases to trimming and J lost 10 bases, with 13 bases between them. Germline V gene lookup returns CDR1 SGHVS and CDR2 FNYEAQ. The CDR3 covers 13 residues.

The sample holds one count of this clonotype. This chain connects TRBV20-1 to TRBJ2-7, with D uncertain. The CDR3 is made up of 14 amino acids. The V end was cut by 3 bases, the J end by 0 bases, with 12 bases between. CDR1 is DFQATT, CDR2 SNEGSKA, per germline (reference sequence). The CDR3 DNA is TGCAGTGCTAGCACCCCTCTTAGCTCCTACGAGCAGTACTTC. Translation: CSASTPLSSYEQYF.

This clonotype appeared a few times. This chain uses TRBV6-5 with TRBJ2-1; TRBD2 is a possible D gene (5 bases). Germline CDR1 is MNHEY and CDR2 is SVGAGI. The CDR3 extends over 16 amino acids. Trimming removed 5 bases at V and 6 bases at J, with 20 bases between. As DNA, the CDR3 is TGTGCCAGCAGTACCCGAGAGAGGGTGCCGGGCAATGAGCAGTTCTTC. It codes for CASSTRERVPGNEQFF.

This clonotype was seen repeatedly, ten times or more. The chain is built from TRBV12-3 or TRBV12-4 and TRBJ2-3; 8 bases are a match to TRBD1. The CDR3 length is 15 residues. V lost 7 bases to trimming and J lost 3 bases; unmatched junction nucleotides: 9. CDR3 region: CASKEGTGLTDTQYF. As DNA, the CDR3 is TGTGCCAGCAAGGAGGGGACAGGACTTACAGATACGCAGTATTTT.

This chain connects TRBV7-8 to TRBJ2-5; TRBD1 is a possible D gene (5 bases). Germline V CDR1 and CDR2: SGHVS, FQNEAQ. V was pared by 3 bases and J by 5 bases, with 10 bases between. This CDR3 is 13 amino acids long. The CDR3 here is CASSFSGFETQYF. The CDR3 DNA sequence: TGTGCCAGCAGCTTTTCAGGGTTTGAGACCCAGTACTTC.

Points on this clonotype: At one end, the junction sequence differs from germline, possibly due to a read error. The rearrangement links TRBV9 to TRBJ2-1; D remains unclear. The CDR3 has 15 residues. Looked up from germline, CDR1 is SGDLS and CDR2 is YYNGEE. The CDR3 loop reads CTSSVGPDLNNEQFF. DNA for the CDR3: TGTACCAGCAGCGTAGGACCTGACCTGAACAATGAGCAGTTCTTC. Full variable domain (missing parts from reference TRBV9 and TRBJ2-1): DSGVTQTPKHLITATGQRVTLRCSPRSGDLSVYWYQQSLDQGLQFLIQYYNGEERAKGNILERFSAQQFPDLHSELNLSSLELGDSALYFCTSSVGPDLNNEQFFGPGTRLTVL.

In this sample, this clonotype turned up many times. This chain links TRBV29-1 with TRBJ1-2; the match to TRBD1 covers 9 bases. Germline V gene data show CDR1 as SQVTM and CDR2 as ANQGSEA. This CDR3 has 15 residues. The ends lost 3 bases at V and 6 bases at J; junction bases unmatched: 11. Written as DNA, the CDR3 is TGCAGCGTTGATAATTCTAGGGACAGGGTGGATGGCTACACCTTC. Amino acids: CSVDNSRDRVDGYTF.

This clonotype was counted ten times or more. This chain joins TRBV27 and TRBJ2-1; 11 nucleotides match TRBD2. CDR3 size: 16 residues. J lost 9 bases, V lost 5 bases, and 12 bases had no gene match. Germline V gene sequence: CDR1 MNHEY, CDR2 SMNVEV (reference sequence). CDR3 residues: CASSRTSGSASGEQFF. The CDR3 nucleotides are TGTGCCAGCAGTCGTACTAGCGGGAGCGCTTCGGGTGAGCAGTTCTTC.

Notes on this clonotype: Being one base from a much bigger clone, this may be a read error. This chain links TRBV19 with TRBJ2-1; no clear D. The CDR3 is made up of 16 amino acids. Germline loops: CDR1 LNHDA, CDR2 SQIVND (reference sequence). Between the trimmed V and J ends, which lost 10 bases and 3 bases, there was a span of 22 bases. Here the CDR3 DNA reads TGTGCCACAGGTAGGGTGACCACCCCAATCTACAATGAGCAGTTCTTC. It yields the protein CATGRVTTPIYNEQFF.

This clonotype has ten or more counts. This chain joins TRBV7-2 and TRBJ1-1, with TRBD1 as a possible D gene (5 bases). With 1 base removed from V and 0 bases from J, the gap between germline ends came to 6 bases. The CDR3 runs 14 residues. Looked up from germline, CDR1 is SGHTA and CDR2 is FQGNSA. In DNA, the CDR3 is TGTGCCAGCAGCTTAGGGGGCATGAACACTGAAGCTTTCTTT. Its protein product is CASSLGGMNTEAFF.